This T cell receptor beta chain was sequenced in a study of cytomegalovirus exposure and HLA in healthy donors. Whole-study context: From HLA-typed donors, an early data release held tens of millions of unique TCRs. General study findings and limits: Among TCR beta chains of equal frequency, HLA-associated ones were more clonally expanded in a later analysis. While the bulk of TCR sequences proved rare, some public TCRs turned up in many donors.

PCR employed 60 Vbeta and 13 Jbeta primers. This table comes from immunoSEQ multiplex PCR, and its TCRdb copy is limited to in-frame clones, with some not included. The top ten clones hold approximately 0.94% of a sample with approximately 150,000 clones, approximately 77% of them seen once. Between the trimmed V and J ends, which lost 1 base and 8 bases, there was a span of 11 bases. Germline CDR1 and CDR2: SGHDN and FVKESK. The CDR3 has 13 residues. About this clone itself: Its antigen is not identified.

The clonotype comes from a woman aged 60-75 years in good health and CMV-seronegative. The chain combines TRBV14 with TRBJ1-2; D unresolved. The source material was PBMCs. The CDR3: CASSQGATSGYTF. The CDR3 DNA follows: TGTGCCAGCAGCCAAGGGGCAACGAGCGGCTACACCTTC. The complete variable domain, with remaining parts taken from reference TRBV14 and TRBJ1-2, reads EAGVTQFPSHSVIEKGQTVTLRCDPISGHDNLYWYRRVMGKEIKFLLHFVKESKQDESGMPNNRFLAERTGGTYSTLKVQPAELEDSGVYFCASSQGATSGYTFGSGTRLTVV.